This record concerns one T cell receptor (beta chain) sequence. The antigen remains unidentified. Measured with immunoSEQ multiplex PCR; TCRdb has only the in-frame clones, and not every one. The sample includes some 130,000 clones, less than 90% of them seen just once. The data belong to a study of cytotoxic CD8 clonotypes in ibrutinib-treated CLL. As for the study in general: Complete response was seen in 2 patients and partial in about 24; some 12 progressed and 14 stayed remitted after a median roughly 70 months.

Germline CDR1 is SGHTA and CDR2 is FQGNSA. The CDR3 consists of 13 residues. V lost 3 bases, J lost 5 bases, and 8 bases lay in between. Study results and caveats: Shared public clonotypes were rare, and on treatment they either got smaller or stayed the same. Elevated clonality accompanied ibrutinib response, with a return toward baseline values at progression.

This material consisted of PBMCs, taken after 24 months of ibrutinib treatment. The TCR originated in a human donor with chronic lymphocytic leukemia. The rearrangement uses TRBV7-2 and TRBJ1-5, with no clear D. The CDR3 loop reads CASSLLQDQPQHF. The DNA of the CDR3 is TGTGCCAGCAGCTTGCTCCAAGATCAGCCCCAGCATTTT.